Shown below are 11 T cell receptor beta chains from a single sample sequenced in a study of T cells in Graves' hyperthyroidism and ophthalmopathy. The investigators amplified TCR beta CDR3 regions from RNA transcripts. TCR CDR3 underwent first-round RT-PCR with the HTBI primer set. TCRdb passed the multiplex PCR reads through MiXCR, listing each CDR3 protein once. Among about 640,000 distinct CDR3 sequences, 20% to 25% were seen once, and the ten largest hold 30% to 40%. The sample comprised blood. These receptors were collected from a man under 40 with Graves' ophthalmopathy.

This clonotype was observed a few times. This chain uses TRBV12-3 or TRBV12-4 with TRBJ2-2; 11 positions match TRBD2. Losses at the gene ends were 5 bases for V and 4 bases for J; bases not matched to a gene: 9. The CDR3 runs to 17 residues. This chain's CDR3 is CASSPSPGLAVTGELFF. As DNA, the CDR3 is TGTGCCAGCAGTCCTAGCCCGGGACTAGCGGTCACCGGGGAGCTGTTTTTT.

CDR3 DNA sequence: TGCAGTGTTTCACCTGGGACAGCCTACGAGCAGTACTTC. It yields the protein CSVSPGTAYEQYF. This chain links TRBV20-1 with TRBJ2-7; 7 bases are a match to TRBD1. CDR3 length: 13 residues. Per the germline V gene, CDR1 is DFQATT and CDR2 is SNEGSKA (reference sequence). V shed 7 bases and J 2 bases; nucleotides not matched to a gene: 8.

V usage is TRBV28 and J usage is TRBJ2-1; 9 bases align to TRBD1. Germline loops: CDR1 MDHEN, CDR2 SYDVKM. This CDR3 spans 16 amino acids. With V trimmed by 2 bases and J by 3 bases, 5 bases remained unmatched. This CDR3 reads CASSLRWDRDYNEQFF. The CDR3 bases are TGTGCCAGCAGTTTAAGATGGGACAGGGACTACAATGAGCAGTTCTTC.

This clonotype was observed a few times. The chain links TRBV20-1 to TRBJ1-1, with D tentatively TRBD1 (6 bases). Germline-derived CDR1 and CDR2 are DFQATT and SNEGSKA (reference sequence). The V end was cut by 8 bases, the J end by 5 bases, with 18 bases between. The CDR3 consists of 13 residues. DNA for the CDR3: TGCAGTTACAGGGCGGACCCCAATACTGAAGCTTTCTTT. This encodes CSYRADPNTEAFF.

The J gene is TRBJ2-6, the V gene TRBV18, with 7 bases lining up with TRBD2. Trimming took 3 bases from V and 2 from J; bases not matched to a gene: 1. The length of the CDR3 is 15 residues. Germline V gene data show CDR1 as KGHSH and CDR2 as LQKENI. CDR3 loop: CASSPGTTGANVLTF. DNA of the CDR3: TGTGCCAGCTCACCCGGGACTACTGGGGCCAACGTCCTGACTTTC.

Points on this clonotype: Mismatch with germline at one junction end may stem from a read error. The chain couples TRBV5-4 to TRBJ1-2, with 8 positions matching TRBD1. The length of the CDR3 is 17 residues. In germline, CDR1 is SGHNT, CDR2 YYREEE (reference sequence). Here the CDR3 reads CASSQRSTTGDGHGYTF. CDR3 bases: TGCGCCAGCAGCCAACGCTCAACGACAGGGGACGGTCATGGCTACACCTTC.

This clonotype was found many times. The chain recombines TRBV7-2 with TRBJ2-3, with TRBD2 as a possible D gene (6 bases). CDR1 and CDR2 (germline): SGHTA, FQGNSA. The CDR3 extends over 16 amino acids. Trimming pared 1 base from V and 4 bases from J, leaving 15 bases between. Here the CDR3 reads CASSLDVGRTADTQYF. The CDR3 DNA reads as TGTGCCAGCAGCTTAGATGTCGGGAGAACCGCAGATACGCAGTATTTT.

The rearrangement uses TRBV5-1 and TRBJ2-3, with a weak D call TRBD2 (5 bases). Trimming removed 0 bases at V and 6 bases at J, with 11 bases between. The CDR3 covers 14 residues. Germline CDR1 and CDR2: SGHRS and YFSETQ. The CDR3 loop reads CASSLGRGLDTQYF. The CDR3 DNA reads as TGCGCCAGCAGCTTGGGAAGAGGGCTGGATACGCAGTATTTT.

In this sample, this clonotype turned up many times. The chain joins TRBV3-1 to TRBJ2-7; TRBD2 aligns across 7 bases. This CDR3 region has 17 residues. Trimming cost V 1 base and J 0 bases; bases outside gene matches: 9. Germline values: CDR1 LGHDT, CDR2 YNNKEL (reference sequence). CDR3 sequence reads: CASSQGEVWTSSYEQYF. CDR3 coding DNA: TGTGCCAGCAGCCAAGGGGAGGTCTGGACTAGCTCCTACGAGCAGTACTTC.

This clonotype was observed many times. This sequence joins TRBV28 and TRBJ1-5, with 11 bases fitting TRBD1. Germline V gene sequence: CDR1 MDHEN, CDR2 SYDVKM. The length of the CDR3 is 15 residues. V was pared by 5 bases and J by 7 bases, with 7 bases of the junction left unmatched. The CDR3 is CASSRTGGAGQPQHF. The CDR3 coding sequence is TGTGCCAGCAGTCGGACAGGGGGCGCCGGCCAGCCCCAGCATTTT. Using reference TRBV28 and TRBJ1-5 for the parts outside the CDR3, the full variable domain is DVKVTQSSRYLVKRTGEKVFLECVQDMDHENMFWYRQDPGLGLRLIYFSYDVKMKEKGDIPEGYSVSREKKERFSLILESASTNQTSMYLCASSRTGGAGQPQHFGDGTRLSIL.

The rearrangement joins TRBV20-1 to TRBJ2-1; possibly TRBD2 for D (5 bases). CDR1 and CDR2 (germline): DFQATT, SNEGSKA (reference sequence). Trimming stripped 3 bases from V and 6 bases from J, with 15 bases between. This CDR3 is built from 14 residues. The CDR3 loop reads CSARVRPLANEQFF. Written as DNA, the CDR3 is TGCAGTGCTAGGGTGCGGCCCCTAGCCAATGAGCAGTTCTTC.